A single sample gave rise to the 2 T cell receptor beta chains below, sequenced in a study of vaccination and CD4 T cells after COVID-19. No antigen is known for these receptors. An Oncomine TCR Beta short-read assay was used to sequence the DNA from cultured CD4+ T cells. TCRdb passed the PCR reads through MiXCR, listing each CDR3 protein once. Among some 21,000 distinct CDR3 sequences listed, approximately 52% were seen once. Indicated treatment: roughly ten-day PBMC culture with coronavirus spike peptide pools or control peptides (ViraFEST assay). Sample: CD4+ T cells from blood, cultured in vitro. The receptors come from a human donor who had recovered from COVID-19.

The chain recombines TRBV5-4 with TRBJ2-5; 14 bases align to TRBD2. The germline V gene has CDR1 SGHNT and CDR2 YYREEE (reference sequence). The CDR3 spans 19 residues. V lost 0 bases to trimming and J lost 3 bases; unmatched junction nucleotides: 10. The CDR3 DNA follows: TGTGCCAGCAGCTTGGACAGGTCCCCGGGACTAGCGGGAGAAGAGACCCAGTACTTC. Amino acid sequence: CASSLDRSPGLAGEETQYF.

The sample holds one count of this clonotype. V is TRBV28 and J is TRBJ1-1; 9 positions match TRBD1. J gave up 9 bases and V 4 bases, and 9 bases lay outside the gene matches. This CDR3 is built from 14 residues. In germline, CDR1 is MDHEN, CDR2 SYDVKM. CDR3 region: CASSYRQGGSKAFF. The CDR3 nucleotides are TGTGCCAGCAGTTATAGACAGGGGGGATCGAAAGCTTTCTTT.